This T cell receptor beta chain derives from a study of T cell responses to AZD1222 COVID-19 vaccine (TCRdb year 2021). About the investigation overall: A total of 230 or so trial participants underwent TCR sequencing, of whom some 210 received two doses of AZD1222 and about 25 received two doses of the MenACWY control vaccine. Enrollment into the trials was organized by age into subgroups of 18-55, 56-69 and 70-plus years, and those subgroups contained roughly 150, 30 and 60 TCR-sequenced participants, respectively.

In the germline V gene (reference sequence), CDR1 corresponds to MNHEY and CDR2 to SMNVEV. V loses 10 bases at its end and J loses 2 bases; junction bases beyond the gene matches: 4. The CDR3 starts with the cysteine, ends with the phenylalanine, and has 13 residues. Just the 39-base CDR3 DNA is kept, in frame starting at base 1. The time point label corresponds to: baseline before first vaccination. Read against the paper, the sample's treatment or condition label means: meningococcal conjugate vaccine given as trial control. Samples from vaccinated people were obtained from the UK trials COV001 and COV002, which included a single-blind randomized controlled phase 2/3 trial of AZD1222 (ChAdOx1 nCoV-19) in healthy adults. For TCRbeta chain sequencing, PBMC samples from trial participants were taken at day 0 and at day 28 after the second dose. The CDR3 regions of human TCRbeta chains were subjected to immunosequencing. The study's processing was this. Repertoire TCRs were matched against a reference library of SARS-CoV-2-specific TCRs generated with the MIRA antigen-specificity platform. Breadth was defined as the fraction of unique TCRs that were SARS-CoV-2-associated. Depth was defined as the fraction of total T cells that were SARS-CoV-2-associated. Using the MIRA data, each spike-specific TCR was assigned both to the spike region to which the TCR was reactive and to a CD4 or CD8 class. Log10-transformed breadth and depth values were compared by one-way ANOVA with Sidak's multiple comparisons tests. The clones in this table, taken by TCRdb from immuneACCESS, are in-frame only. Not every clone is retained; where verified, under half of the shortfall comes from an unresolved V gene, and the cause of the rest is unknown. The DNA was the basis for D and trimming; V, J and clone size are from that table. In all, the sample holds about 100,000 clones, and around 87% of those were seen once. The ten largest clonotypes hold 4% to 4.5% of the sample.

General study outcomes and caveats: Reportedly, almost half of the unique spike-specific TCRs recognized epitopes lying outside the regions that are mutated in the B.1.351 and B.1.1.7 variants. The 56-69-year group was small, and its depth increase did not reach significance, likely because of low power. Conclusions about previously exposed vaccinees are limited, since just a handful of AZD1222 recipients were seropositive for SARS-CoV-2 at baseline. Spike-specific TCR breadth and depth rose significantly after two AZD1222 doses compared with day 0 and with MenACWY recipients. Participants were mostly white British, with more females than males. The authors suggested clonal diversity may have been underestimated. The whole spike protein was spanned by vaccine-associated CD4 TCRs, and dominant responses were seen in regions 160-218 and 743-854. Because no samples from the day 14 peak response were available, repertoires could be characterized only after the peak T cell response.

In regard to this clone: Its antigen is currently not known. Qualities for individual bases were not recorded, and no much larger clone is one base off.

The sequencing here drew on peripheral blood, taken on day 0 of MenACWY control vaccination. Recombination linked TRBV27 to TRBJ2-7; a stretch of 11 junction bases matches TRBD1. This receptor was taken from an adult in good health. The CDR3 in this case is CATRTGGTYEQYF. In nucleotide form, the sequence is TGTGCCACCCGGACAGGGGGCACCTACGAGCAGTACTTC.